This paragraph covers one T cell receptor (beta chain) sequence. The antigen is undetermined. Each CDR3 protein is one row after TCRdb ran MiXCR on the reads. The top ten clones hold 15% to 20% of a sample with about 500,000 distinct CDR3 sequences, 33% of them seen once. The data originate from a study of T cell repertoires in cytomegalovirus infection. Study-level points and caveats: There were HLA-C-restricted CMV-specific TCR beta clonotypes dominating the ex vivo response.

J gave up 5 bases and V 1 base, and 6 bases lay outside the gene matches. CDR1 is SEHNR, CDR2 FQNEAQ, per germline (reference sequence). This CDR3 region has 15 residues. The chain employs TRBV7-9 and TRBJ2-5, with 8 bases lining up with TRBD1. This TCR derives from a human donor in good health (CMV status not recorded). Some clones in this sample may be carry-over from other donors' samples. Sequenced material: cultured PBMCs, taken from culture after CMV antigen stimulation. The CDR3 sequence is CASSLEAGGTETQYF. The CDR3 coding sequence is TGTGCCAGCAGCTTAGAGGCAGGGGGCACGGAGACCCAGTACTTC.